These 20 T cell receptor beta chains share one sample of origin, sequenced in a study of shared clonotypes between healthy human individuals. This table comes from immunoSEQ multiplex PCR, and its TCRdb copy is limited to in-frame clones, with some not included. The sample lists around 1,900,000 clones; just over 90% were seen once. Only CD45RO-negative cells positively selected for CCR7 counted as naive CD8 cells, so terminally differentiated effector memory CD45RA+ cells were excluded. Material: naive CD8+ T cells from PBMCs. The receptors were gathered from a man aged 18 to 29 in good health. Some clones in this sample may be carry-over from other donors' samples.

This clone was observed once. The sample contains more than one DNA sequence encoding this CDR3. This sequence joins TRBV7-9 and TRBJ1-1, with 7 bases lining up with TRBD1. The CDR3 has 12 residues. The germline V gene has CDR1 SEHNR and CDR2 FQNEAQ (reference sequence). V lost 1 base, J lost 11 bases, and 4 bases stayed unmatched. This chain's CDR3 is CASSLDRGEAFF. CDR3 coding DNA: TGTGCCAGCAGCTTAGACAGGGGAGAGGCTTTCTTT.

The CDR3 here is CSVTVVGETQYF. The CDR3 DNA reads as TGCAGCGTTACGGTAGTAGGAGAGACCCAGTACTTC. J is TRBJ2-5 and V is TRBV29-1; unclear D gene. Germline CDR1 reads SQVTM; CDR2 reads ANQGSEA. The V end was cut by 5 bases, the J end by 4 bases, with 11 bases between. There are 12 residues in the CDR3.

Worth noting for this clone: Different DNA sequences within this sample yield the same CDR3. V gene TRBV4-1 combines with J gene TRBJ2-2; no reliable D call. CDR3 length: 14 residues. Per germline, CDR1 MGHRA and CDR2 YSYEKL. V was shortened by 1 base and J by 2 bases, with 5 bases between the two germline ends. The CDR3 here is CASSQGPNTGELFF. CDR3 DNA: TGCGCCAGCAGCCAAGGACCCAACACCGGGGAGCTGTTTTTT.

Notes on this clone: The junction departs from germline at one end; a sequencing error may be responsible. V and J are TRBV27 and TRBJ1-5; D call uncertain. Germline loops: CDR1 MNHEY, CDR2 SMNVEV (reference sequence). The CDR3 loop spans 13 amino acids. CDR3 sequence (DNA): TGTGCCAGCAGTATATCAGGAGGACAGCCCCAGCATTTT. It is translated as CASSISGGQPQHF.

The rearrangement uses TRBV19 and TRBJ1-1; D uncertain. V lost 8 bases and J lost 6, with 7 bases in between. The germline V gene has CDR1 LNHDA and CDR2 SQIVND (reference sequence). This CDR3 is built from 10 residues. The CDR3 protein is CASLGSEAFF. The CDR3 bases are TGTGCCAGTCTAGGCTCTGAAGCTTTCTTT.

The chain uses TRBV2 and TRBJ2-1; the match to TRBD1 covers 7 bases. Trimming took 8 bases from V and 4 from J; bases not matched to a gene: 8. CDR3 size: 14 residues. The germline V gene encodes CDR1 SNHLY and CDR2 FYNNEI. Here the CDR3 reads CASFDRDSYNEQFF. CDR3 in DNA: TGTGCCAGCTTTGACAGGGATTCATACAATGAGCAGTTCTTC.

This sequence joins TRBV6-5 and TRBJ1-1; D is ambiguous. V gave up 2 bases and J gave up 4 bases, with 14 bases separating them. CDR3 size: 15 residues. In germline, CDR1 is MNHEY, CDR2 SVGAGI. CDR3 sequence reads: CASSYGGGTGTEAFF. Here the CDR3 DNA reads TGTGCCAGCAGTTACGGTGGCGGAACGGGCACTGAAGCTTTCTTT.

The CDR3 DNA follows: TGTGCCACCAACATCTCCCCAGGGGCTCAGCCCCAGCATTTT. It yields the protein CATNISPGAQPQHF. The genes are TRBV27 and TRBJ1-5; possibly TRBD1 for D (6 bases). The CDR3 is 14 residues long. CDR1 is MNHEY and CDR2 is SMNVEV in the germline V gene (reference sequence). V lost 10 bases and J lost 6, with 19 bases in between.

Note on this clone: Additional DNA sequences in this sample encode the identical CDR3. The chain uses TRBV11-2 and TRBJ2-5; D may be TRBD1 (6 bases). Germline assignment: CDR1 SGHAT and CDR2 FQNNGV. The CDR3 contains 14 residues. V lost 1 base and J lost 2, with 8 bases in between. Written as DNA, the CDR3 is TGTGCCAGCAGCTTAGGGACAGCGCAAGAGACCCAGTACTTC. It is translated as CASSLGTAQETQYF.

The chain recombines TRBV27 with TRBJ2-7; D is possibly TRBD2 (6 bases). Between the trimmed V and J ends, which lost 6 bases and 2 bases, there was a span of 17 bases. There are 15 residues in the CDR3. Germline-derived CDR1 and CDR2 are MNHEY and SMNVEV (reference sequence). The CDR3: CASRVPYGRTYEQYF. The DNA for the CDR3 is TGTGCCAGCAGAGTGCCGTACGGGAGAACCTACGAGCAGTACTTC.

The chain's CDR3 is CASSLGGSGSGEQFF. As DNA, the CDR3 is TGTGCCAGCAGTTTGGGCGGATCAGGGTCGGGTGAGCAGTTCTTC. The chain is built from TRBV6-5 and TRBJ2-1; D is possibly TRBD1 (5 bases). Germline-derived CDR1 and CDR2 are MNHEY and SVGAGI. The V gene lost 4 bases and the J gene lost 9 bases, with 19 bases spanning the gap. The CDR3 runs 15 residues.

Details on this clone: Other DNA sequences in the same sample also yield this CDR3. V and J are TRBV28 and TRBJ2-1; TRBD2 agrees at 10 bases. The germline CDR1 and CDR2 sequences are MDHEN and SYDVKM. This CDR3 contains 16 residues. Trimming removed 6 bases from V and 4 bases from J; junction bases left unmatched: 9. CDR3 region: CASSLSSGSSYNEQFF. The CDR3 DNA reads as TGTGCCAGCAGCCTATCTAGCGGGAGTTCTTACAATGAGCAGTTCTTC. Together with reference TRBV28 and TRBJ2-1, the CDR3 gives the full variable domain: DVKVTQSSRYLVKRTGEKVFLECVQDMDHENMFWYRQDPGLGLRLIYFSYDVKMKEKGDIPEGYSVSREKKERFSLILESASTNQTSMYLCASSLSSGSSYNEQFFGPGTRLTVL.

This clone is a singleton in its sample. This chain uses TRBV28 with TRBJ2-1; D gene ambiguous. Per germline, CDR1 MDHEN and CDR2 SYDVKM. V lost 3 bases and J 8 bases, leaving 11 bases between the germline ends. The CDR3 contains 13 residues. In nucleotides, the CDR3 is TGTGCCAGCAGTTTCGGCAGCAGCGATGAGCAGTTCTTC. Translated, it gives CASSFGSSDEQFF.

The CDR3 region is CASSLAMWGQPQHF. The DNA for the CDR3 is TGTGCCAGCAGCTTAGCGATGTGGGGGCAGCCCCAGCATTTT. The rearrangement joins TRBV7-2 to TRBJ1-5; D might be TRBD1 (5 bases). V shed 0 bases and J shed 7 bases, with 10 bases lying between them. The CDR3 covers 14 residues. Per germline, CDR1 SGHTA and CDR2 FQGNSA.

The genes are TRBV7-8 and TRBJ2-7, with 9 bases lining up with TRBD2. V dropped 0 bases and J dropped 2; count of bases not matched to a gene: 8. The germline V gene encodes CDR1 SGHVS and CDR2 FQNEAQ. The CDR3 is 17 amino acids. The CDR3 sequence: CASSLAFLGGRAYEQYF. DNA of the CDR3: TGTGCCAGCAGCTTAGCTTTTCTTGGCGGGAGGGCCTACGAGCAGTACTTC.

This chain joins TRBV27 and TRBJ1-2, with a weak D call TRBD1 (6 bases). The V end was cut by 1 base, the J end by 8 bases, with 17 bases between. Germline-derived CDR1 and CDR2 are MNHEY and SMNVEV (reference sequence). The CDR3 length is 15 residues. As DNA, the CDR3 is TGTGCCAGCAGTTTATACTCAGGGGATTCGTCCGGCTACACCTTC. Its translation: CASSLYSGDSSGYTF.

This clone was counted only a few times. V and J are TRBV5-6 and TRBJ1-5, with D possibly matching TRBD1 (6 bases). The germline gives CDR1 SGHDT, CDR2 YYEEEE. V lost 2 bases, J lost 2 bases, and 8 bases lay in between. This CDR3 contains 14 residues. This CDR3 is CASSFNRGNQPQHF. The CDR3 coding sequence is TGTGCCAGCAGCTTCAACAGGGGCAATCAGCCCCAGCATTTT.

The chain recombines TRBV18 with TRBJ2-1; D gene unclear. V lost 3 bases, J lost 4 bases, and 16 bases lay in between. The V gene's germline CDR1 is KGHSH and CDR2 LQKENI. CDR3 size: 16 residues. The CDR3 is CASSPPGVVGYNEQFF. CDR3 coding DNA: TGTGCCAGCTCACCGCCTGGGGTAGTTGGGTACAATGAGCAGTTCTTC.

With regard to this clone: Different DNA sequences within this sample yield the same CDR3. The chain employs TRBV15 and TRBJ2-7, with 10 bases matching TRBD2. Germline CDR1 LNHNV, CDR2 YYDKDF (reference sequence). Unmatched junction bases numbered 3, after V lost 3 bases and J lost 1 base. CDR3 size: 15 residues. CDR3 amino acids: CATSSWTSGSYEQYF. CDR3 DNA sequence: TGTGCCACCAGCAGTTGGACTAGCGGATCCTACGAGCAGTACTTC.

The chain's CDR3 is CASSNQGSPSYEQYF. For the CDR3, the DNA is TGTGCCAGCAGCAATCAGGGGTCCCCCTCCTACGAGCAGTACTTC. The chain joins TRBV9 to TRBJ2-7; D is possibly TRBD1 (6 bases). Trimming cost V 4 bases and J 0 bases, with 14 bases left between them. From germline, CDR1 is SGDLS and CDR2 YYNGEE. The CDR3 is 15 residues long.